This TCR beta chain was identified in a study of graft-versus-host responses after intestinal transplantation. As for the study in general: Every one of the recipients received anti-thymocyte globulin induction and afterwards took tacrolimus and steroids for around 3 years.

The V end was cut by 8 bases, the J end by 10 bases, with 22 bases between. The CDR3 contains 15 residues. Clones were read by immunoSEQ multiplex PCR, and TCRdb kept only the in-frame ones, dropping some. The sample consists of 6,000 to 8,000 clones, roughly 28% of them appearing once. This clone was detected only a few times. Overall study findings and caveats: GvH clones turned up in recipient marrow; some had shown up first in ileum or blood. The highest levels of circulating GvH clones went along with early declines in HvG clones after transplant.

Stimulators, 200,000 irradiated and violet-dye-labeled cells, were plated with 200,000 CFSE-labeled responder cells. This chain joins TRBV5-3 and TRBJ1-6, with D possibly being TRBD1 (5 bases). TRBV5-3 is an ORF, with its function uncertain. The sample was alloreactive CD8+ T cells from a mixed lymphocyte reaction culture, taken before transplantation. Subset defined: CFSE-low proliferating T cells sorted from approximately six-day pre-transplant mixed lymphocyte reaction (GvH or HvG direction). This TCR was recovered from a human patient who was an organ donor for intestinal transplantation. Written as DNA, the CDR3 is TGTGCCAGCAGCCCGGGGACTTTAACTGGGTCACCCCTCCACTTT. Translation: CASSPGTLTGSPLHF.